These T cell receptor beta chains were read from a single sample in a study of stem cell transplantation in POMP-related autoinflammatory disease. Repertoires were generated with immunoSEQ multiplex PCR, while TCRdb's copy carries only in-frame clones and drops some. This sample has 25,000 to 30,000 clones, with 80% to 85% found just once. Material: CD4+ T cells from PBMCs, obtained before stem cell transplantation. Source of these receptors: a human donor with POMP-related autoinflammation and immune dysregulation (PRAID). The CDR3 runs from the conserved cysteine through the conserved F or W. A D gene is named only where the DNA matches it firmly. Size is stated for part of the rows, as once, few or many counts, or as a class when the clone is expanded.

TRBJ2-7	16	NA	NA	TRBV21-1	CASTDRDLDYGDEQYF	TGTGCCAGCACCGACCGGGACCTCGACTATGGCGACGAGCAGTACTTC
TRBJ2-5	18	TRBD2	few	TRBV7-8	CASSPLGTSKGLQETQYF	TGTGCCAGCAGCCCCCTTGGGACTAGCAAAGGGCTCCAAGAGACCCAGTACTTC
TRBJ1-2	16	NA	NA	TRBV7-9	CASSSGTGPYHYGYTF	TGTGCCAGCAGCTCAGGGACCGGACCGTACCACTATGGCTACACCTTC
TRBJ1-5	13	NA	few	TRBV2	CASSEGRDRPQHF	TGTGCCAGCAGTGAAGGCCGGGATCGGCCCCAGCATTTT
TRBJ2-3	16	NA	NA	TRBV18	CASSFRPQGLLDTQYF	TGTGCCAGCTCTTTCCGACCGCAGGGATTGTTGGATACGCAGTATTTT
TRBJ2-3	16	TRBD2	once	TRBV5-4	CASSLALAGGADTQYF	TGTGCCAGCAGCTTGGCCCTGGCGGGAGGTGCAGATACGCAGTATTTT
TRBJ1-2	14	NA	NA	TRBV5-5	CASIPGGFNYGYTF	TGTGCCAGCATCCCGGGGGGCTTTAACTATGGCTACACCTTC
TRBJ1-2	14	TRBD1	NA	TRBV27	CASSWQGDYYGYTF	TGTGCCAGCAGTTGGCAGGGGGACTACTATGGCTACACCTTC
TRBJ2-7	12	NA	NA	TRBV9	CASSGAGYEQYF	TGTGCCAGCAGCGGGGCAGGCTACGAGCAGTACTTC
TRBJ2-7	15	NA	NA	TRBV27	CASSSKRDKRYEQYF	TGTGCCAGCAGTTCCAAACGGGACAAACGTTACGAGCAGTACTTC
TRBJ2-7	13	NA	once	TRBV12-5	CASGLVQGHEQYF	TGTGCTAGTGGTTTGGTACAGGGCCACGAGCAGTACTTC
TRBJ2-3	16	TRBD1	NA	TRBV19	CASSIFGVGGADTQYF	TGTGCCAGTAGTATATTTGGTGTAGGGGGCGCAGATACGCAGTATTTT
TRBJ2-7	11	NA	NA	TRBV6-5	CASRHSYEQYF	TGTGCCAGCCGACACTCCTACGAGCAGTACTTC
TRBJ1-2	15	NA	NA	TRBV2	CASSESWGPGGGYTF	TGTGCCAGCAGCGAATCCTGGGGCCCGGGAGGTGGCTACACCTTC
TRBJ1-1	15	NA	NA	TRBV4-2	CASSQDLGKGGEAFF	TGTGCCAGCAGCCAAGATTTGGGGAAAGGCGGTGAAGCTTTCTTT
TRBJ2-3	19	TRBD2	NA	TRBV27	CASSRLLGTSGGFTDTQYF	TGTGCCAGCAGTCGCCTCTTAGGGACTAGCGGGGGCTTCACAGATACGCAGTATTTT
TRBJ2-2	13	NA	once	TRBV7-8	CASSLGGTGELFF	TGTGCCAGCAGCTTAGGGGGGACCGGGGAGCTGTTTTTT
TRBJ1-4	13	NA	few	TRBV28	CASSFVPGEKLFF	TGTGCCAGCAGTTTCGTCCCTGGTGAAAAACTGTTTTTT
TRBJ1-1	10	NA	NA	TRBV29-1	CSVRETEAFF	TGCAGCGTAAGGGAGACTGAAGCTTTCTTT
TRBJ2-5	15	NA	NA	TRBV5-1	CASSLAPGVQETQYF	TGCGCCAGCAGCTTGGCCCCGGGGGTCCAAGAGACCCAGTACTTC
TRBJ1-2	17	TRBD1	NA	TRBV19	CASSPRDRGRISAGYTF	TGTGCCAGTAGTCCCCGGGACAGGGGGCGCATTTCGGCTGGCTACACCTTC
TRBJ1-1	14	NA	NA	TRBV18	CASSPIPQGFSAFF	TGTGCCAGCTCACCTATCCCCCAGGGTTTTTCGGCTTTCTTT
TRBJ2-7	13	NA	NA	TRBV27	CASSPGRFYEQYF	TGTGCCAGCAGTCCCGGGCGGTTCTACGAGCAGTACTTC
TRBJ2-7	13	TRBD2	NA	TRBV18	CASSRGGDLEQYF	TGTGCCAGCTCACGCGGGGGGGACCTCGAGCAGTACTTC
TRBJ2-3	14	NA	NA	TRBV10-3	CAISGTPSTDTQYF	TGTGCCATCAGTGGGACACCTAGCACAGATACGCAGTATTTT
TRBJ2-7	13	NA	NA	TRBV7-9	CASSPAPAGEQYF	TGTGCCAGCAGCCCCGCCCCTGCGGGCGAGCAGTACTTC
TRBJ2-5	12	NA	NA	TRBV5-1	CASSVTQETQYF	TGCGCCAGCAGCGTGACCCAAGAGACCCAGTACTTC